Listed here are 9 T cell receptor beta chains from one sample, sequenced in a study of early T cells in non-severe SARS-CoV-2 infection. TCRdb reanalysed the 5' RACE reads using MiXCR and keeps one entry per CDR3 protein. The table includes over 50,000 distinct CDR3 sequences, around 13% detected once. The sample comprised whole blood. All receptors come from an adult who was a healthcare worker with PCR-confirmed SARS-CoV-2 infection or an uninfected control (not recorded which).

This clonotype showed up many times. The chain recombines TRBV15 with TRBJ2-7; D possibly corresponds to TRBD1 (5 bases). The length of the CDR3 is 15 residues. V lost 1 base and J lost 5, with 15 bases in between. Germline values: CDR1 LNHNV, CDR2 YYDKDF (reference sequence). The CDR3 here is CATSRVLKGVDEQYF. For the CDR3, the DNA is TGTGCCACCAGCAGAGTTCTGAAAGGGGTCGACGAGCAGTACTTC.

This clonotype was picked up a small number of times. The CDR3 loop reads CASSVAGERRNEKLFF. The DNA of the CDR3 is TGTGCCAGCAGCGTAGCAGGTGAACGGCGGAATGAAAAACTGTTTTTT. This rearrangement joins TRBV9 to TRBJ1-4; D not certain. This CDR3 is 16 amino acids long. Germline assignment: CDR1 SGDLS and CDR2 YYNGEE. V was pared by 0 bases and J by 5 bases, with 14 bases between. Full variable domain (rest looked up from reference TRBV9 and TRBJ1-4): DSGVTQTPKHLITATGQRVTLRCSPRSGDLSVYWYQQSLDQGLQFLIQYYNGEERAKGNILERFSAQQFPDLHSELNLSSLELGDSALYFCASSVAGERRNEKLFFGSGTQLSVL.

This clonotype was counted at least ten times. The chain joins TRBV6-1 to TRBJ1-5; D unclear. The CDR3 extends over 13 amino acids. V lost 1 base and J lost 11, with 12 bases in between. Germline assignment: CDR1 MNHNS and CDR2 SASEGT. CDR3 nucleotides: TGTGCCAGCAGTGAAGACGGTCTGTTGGCCCAGCATTTT. Protein: CASSEDGLLAQHF.

This clonotype has at least ten counts. The rearrangement links TRBV29-1 to TRBJ1-1, with 9 bases matching TRBD1. CDR1 is SQVTM and CDR2 is ANQGSEA in the germline V gene. V trimming: 4 bases; J trimming: 7 bases; junction bases outside the gene matches: 4. The CDR3 has 12 residues. The CDR3 region has the DNA TGCAGCGTTGTACAGGGGGCCGGTGAAGCTTTCTTT. Protein sequence: CSVVQGAGEAFF.

This clonotype was recorded only once. Since a much larger clone is just one base distant, this may be a read error. The genes are TRBV19 and TRBJ2-5, with a weak D call TRBD1 (6 bases). The CDR3 has 13 amino acids. Germline V gives CDR1 LNHDA, CDR2 SQIVND (reference sequence). V lost 10 bases, J lost 10 bases, and 22 bases lay in between. CDR3 bases: TGTGCCACAGAATCCAGGGGTCAGGGGATCCAGTACTTC. Translating gives CATESRGQGIQYF.

This clonotype was picked up a small number of times. V usage is TRBV10-3 and J usage is TRBJ1-2, with TRBD1 identical over 7 bases. The V gene's germline CDR1 is ENHRY and CDR2 SYGVKD. V lost 10 bases and J lost 2; bases outside the gene matches: 7. CDR3 length equals 13 residues. The CDR3 loop is CATGTQGNYGYTF. The CDR3 region has the DNA TGTGCCACCGGGACACAGGGGAACTATGGCTACACCTTC.

In this sample, this clonotype turned up many times. The chain has TRBV11-2 and TRBJ2-5; TRBD1 matches 9 bases. The J segment lost 0 bases and the V segment lost 1 base, leaving 3 bases of the junction unmatched. There are 16 residues in the CDR3. Germline V CDR1 and CDR2: SGHAT, FQNNGV. DNA for the CDR3: TGTGCCAGCAGCTTAGCCGGGACAGGGTACCAAGAGACCCAGTACTTC. Amino acid sequence: CASSLAGTGYQETQYF.

In this sample, this clonotype turned up many times. The rearrangement links TRBV20-1 to TRBJ2-1; TRBD1 might be the D (6 bases). CDR1 and CDR2 from the germline V gene are DFQATT and SNEGSKA (reference sequence). The V end was cut by 4 bases, the J end by 7 bases, with 11 bases between. The length of the CDR3 is 12 residues. This chain's CDR3 is CSATFGTNEQFF. DNA of the CDR3: TGCAGTGCTACCTTTGGGACAAATGAGCAGTTCTTC.

This clonotype has ten or more counts. CDR3 coding DNA: TGTGCCAGCAGCCCACAGGGTTGGAACGGGGAGCTGTTTTTT. It codes for CASSPQGWNGELFF. The chain recombines TRBV7-8 with TRBJ2-2; perhaps TRBD1 as D (6 bases). From germline, CDR1 is SGHVS and CDR2 FQNEAQ. There are 14 residues in the CDR3. Trimming took 5 bases from V and 7 from J, leaving 14 bases between them.